A single T cell receptor (beta chain) is shown here with its context. As yet, its antigen is unknown. Germline lookup yields CDR1 SGHRS and CDR2 YFSETQ. The CDR3 extends over 15 amino acids. Between the trimmed V and J ends, which lost 0 bases and 4 bases, there was a span of 8 bases. The record originates from a study of T-cell memory formation after mild COVID-19. Study summary: Clusters of TCRs were largely donor specific. Study-wide points: Clones from the second wave (peaking day 37) had unconfirmed SARS-CoV-2 specificity. That cross-reactive memory joined was suggested by some responding clones appearing in pre-infection memory.

MiXCR, run by TCRdb on the 5' RACE reads, gives a single entry per CDR3 protein. The sample lists just over 200,000 distinct CDR3 sequences; 9.5% to 10% were seen once. The rearrangement uses TRBV5-1 and TRBJ1-6; TRBD1 might be the D (5 bases). This TCR was sampled from a man younger than 30 who had mild COVID-19 (a few samples of this study predate the infection). Cell type and time point are not known. Sequenced sample: PBMCs or a T cell subset sorted from them (not recorded which). This CDR3 reads CASSLAGTYNSPLHF. CDR3 DNA sequence: TGCGCCAGCAGCTTGGCCGGGACGTATAATTCACCCCTCCACTTT.